These T cell receptor beta chains were read from a single sample in a study of blood T cell repertoires in COVID-19. Sequenced by immunoSEQ multiplex PCR; TCRdb stores in-frame clones only, minus some. The repertoire holds 220,000 or so clones, with about 85% as singletons. The sequencing sample was made of peripheral blood. These receptors came from a man aged 45-60 years who had recovered from COVID-19. Each CDR3 is given with its conserved first and last residue. D genes are given only for firm matches. Size is stated for part of the rows, as once, few or many counts, or as a class when the clone is expanded.

-,TRBV5-6,TRBJ2-3,15,TRBD1,TGTGCCAGCAGCTTCGGGACAGGGCGCACAGATACGCAGTATTTT,CASSFGTGRTDTQYF
-,TRBV27,TRBJ1-1,16,-,TGTGCCAGCAGTTTAGGCGGCGTATGGCGGAACACTGAAGCTTTCTTT,CASSLGGVWRNTEAFF
-,TRBV14,TRBJ2-7,19,TRBD2,TGTGCCAGCAGCCAAGATAGCGGGACTAGCGGGAGCCGATCCTACGAGCAGTACTTC,CASSQDSGTSGSRSYEQYF
-,TRBV7-8,TRBJ2-1,16,-,TGTGCCAGCAGCATCGACCTAGGGGGTCCATACAATGAGCAGTTCTTC,CASSIDLGGPYNEQFF
-,TRBV28,TRBJ2-3,12,-,TGTGCCACAGGGGGGACTACAGATACGCAGTATTTT,CATGGTTDTQYF
-,TRBV2,TRBJ1-1,13,-,TGTGCCAGCAGGAGGGAGGCCAACACTGAAGCTTTCTTT,CASRREANTEAFF
-,TRBV19,TRBJ2-1,14,-,TGTGCCAGTAGTTCCGAGACAGGGAGGAATGAGCAGTTCTTC,CASSSETGRNEQFF
-,TRBV4-2,TRBJ2-6,18,TRBD2,TGTGCCAGCAGCCAAGATCCCCTAGCGGGAGCTGGGGCCAACGTCCTGACTTTC,CASSQDPLAGAGANVLTF
-,TRBV2,TRBJ2-2,14,TRBD1,TGTGCCAGCATGGAAGGCCAGGGGGCCGGGGAGCTGTTTTTT,CASMEGQGAGELFF
-,TRBV27,TRBJ1-1,13,-,TGTGCCAGCAGACCCCTAGGGGGATCTGAAGCTTTCTTT,CASRPLGGSEAFF
-,TRBV7-2,TRBJ1-3,14,-,TGTGCCAGCAGCTTAGATCACAGCGGAAACACCATATATTTT,CASSLDHSGNTIYF
-,TRBV3-1/TRBV3-2,TRBJ1-4,14,-,TGTGCCAGCAGCCAAGGCACAGGGTATGAAAAACTGTTTTTT,CASSQGTGYEKLFF
-,TRBV10-3,TRBJ2-7,16,TRBD2,TGTGCCATCAGTGAGCCACCGGGACTAGCGGAGATAGAGCAGTACTTC,CAISEPPGLAEIEQYF
-,TRBV6-5,TRBJ2-1,15,TRBD2,TGTGCCAGCAGTCAGAGCGGGATGGGGTGGTATGAGCAGTTCTTC,CASSQSGMGWYEQFF
once,TRBV27,TRBJ1-1,16,TRBD1,TGTGCCAGCAGTACCAGCCAAAGGGGGCGCGAGTTAAGAGCTTTCTTT,CASSTSQRGRELRAFF
-,TRBV6-5,TRBJ1-2,15,TRBD1,TGTGCCAGCAGAATAACCGGGACAGACAACTATGGCTACACCTTC,CASRITGTDNYGYTF
-,TRBV24-1,TRBJ2-3,15,-,TGTGCCACCAGTGATTCCACTGAGAGCGGGGATACGCAGTATTTT,CATSDSTESGDTQYF
-,TRBV28,TRBJ1-2,12,-,TGTGCCAGCCTAAAAGACATTTATGGCTACACCTTC,CASLKDIYGYTF
once,TRBV3-1/TRBV3-2,TRBJ2-1,13,-,TGTGCCAGCAGCCATAACAGGGCTGATGAGCAGTTCTTC,CASSHNRADEQFF
-,TRBV18,TRBJ2-5,16,-,TGTGCCAGCTCACCAATAGCCAGTCCCTTCCAAGAGACCCAGTACTTC,CASSPIASPFQETQYF
-,TRBV28,TRBJ2-7,12,-,TGTGCCAGCAGTCCCCGATGGGAGGAGCAGTACTTC,CASSPRWEEQYF
-,TRBV18,TRBJ2-3,14,-,TGTGCCAGCTCAAAACGGGAGAGCACAGATACGCAGTATTTT,CASSKRESTDTQYF
-,TRBV5-1,TRBJ2-3,17,TRBD2,TGCGCCAGCAGCGTGAGACTAGCGATGGGGGCGGGTGATACGCAGTATTTT,CASSVRLAMGAGDTQYF
-,TRBV4-1,TRBJ2-1,15,TRBD2,TGCGCCAGCAGCCAAGCGCGGGAGGGATACAATGAGCAGTTCTTC,CASSQAREGYNEQFF